A selection of T cell receptor beta chains follows, all from one sample in a study of human T cells and chemical hapten exposure. Each CDR3 protein gets one entry after TCRdb re-called the RACE reads with MiXCR. In the table there are almost 40,000 distinct CDR3 sequences, 9% to 9.5% of which are singletons. Sequencing was performed on whole blood, taken in connection with sensitization to the hapten diphenylcyclopropenone (DPC). These receptors came from a man in his forties or fifties with alopecia areata. Some clones in this sample may be carry-over from other donors' samples. Both conserved end residues are part of each CDR3. D genes are given only for firm matches. The size of a clone is reported for some rows only, either as once, few or many, or as a class for expanded clones.

d_call	clone_size	j_call	v_call	cdr3_aa	cdr3_nt
-	many	TRBJ2-3	TRBV29-1	CSVEGTDTQYF	TGCAGCGTTGAGGGCACAGATACGCAGTATTTT
TRBD2	-	TRBJ2-1	TRBV3-1	CASSQRTSLNEQFF	TGTGCCAGCAGCCAACGGACTAGCCTTAATGAGCAGTTCTTC
-	many	TRBJ1-1	TRBV6-5	CASRVQRDTEAFF	TGTGCCAGCAGGGTCCAGAGAGACACTGAAGCTTTCTTT
-	-	TRBJ1-1	TRBV6-5	CASSYSRAVNTEAFF	TGTGCCAGCAGTTACTCGAGGGCGGTGAACACTGAAGCTTTCTTT
-	many	TRBJ2-1	TRBV25-1	CASSVGNEQFF	TGTGCCAGCAGTGTAGGGAATGAGCAGTTCTTC
-	few	TRBJ2-7	TRBV5-4	CASSVLRAEQYF	TGTGCCAGCAGCGTATTACGGGCCGAGCAGTACTTC
-	-	TRBJ1-1	TRBV11-2	CASSLRAGDTEAFF	TGTGCCAGCAGCCTTAGGGCAGGGGACACTGAAGCTTTCTTT
-	many	TRBJ2-7	TRBV12-3/TRBV12-4	CASSFAGQTYEQYF	TGTGCCAGCAGTTTTGCTGGACAGACCTACGAGCAGTACTTC
TRBD2	few	TRBJ2-7	TRBV28	CAIRSGLDREQYF	TGTGCCATTCGTTCGGGACTAGATCGCGAGCAGTACTTC
-	-	TRBJ2-7	TRBV11-2	CASSDGRFSYEQYF	TGTGCCAGCAGCGACGGACGGTTCTCCTACGAGCAGTACTTC
TRBD1	-	TRBJ2-2	TRBV12-3/TRBV12-4	CASSSQGAGTGELFF	TGTGCCAGCAGCTCACAGGGGGCTGGCACCGGGGAGCTGTTTTTT
TRBD2	many	TRBJ2-7	TRBV12-3/TRBV12-4	CASSLSGGPIYEQYF	TGTGCCAGCAGTTTAAGCGGGGGCCCCATCTACGAGCAGTACTTC
-	few	TRBJ1-1	TRBV7-9	CASSPGRPGFTEAFF	TGTGCCAGCAGCCCGGGACGTCCTGGGTTCACTGAAGCTTTCTTT
-	many	TRBJ2-1	TRBV5-1	CASSLDSPIDDEQFF	TGCGCCAGCAGCCTGGACAGCCCCATAGACGATGAGCAGTTCTTC
TRBD2	many	TRBJ2-7	TRBV7-2	CASSPPGLAGETYEQYF	TGTGCCAGCAGCCCACCAGGACTAGCGGGAGAAACCTACGAGCAGTACTTC
TRBD2	many	TRBJ2-1	TRBV5-1	CASSLGSGRMNEQFF	TGCGCCAGCAGCTTGGGTAGCGGGAGAATGAATGAGCAGTTCTTC
TRBD2	many	TRBJ2-1	TRBV7-3	CASSLTHSSGRQYNEQFF	TGTGCCAGCAGCTTAACTCATAGTAGCGGGAGACAGTACAATGAGCAGTTCTTC
TRBD2	few	TRBJ2-3	TRBV19	CASSIEASGHTDTQYF	TGTGCCAGTAGTATAGAGGCTAGCGGACACACAGATACGCAGTATTTT
TRBD1	-	TRBJ1-4	TRBV3-1	CASSQGQNGEKLFF	TGTGCCAGCAGCCAGGGACAGAACGGTGAAAAACTGTTTTTT
TRBD1	many	TRBJ2-5	TRBV12-3/TRBV12-4	CASSSIGDRGRETQYF	TGTGCCAGCAGTTCGATAGGGGACAGGGGGCGAGAGACCCAGTACTTC
-	-	TRBJ2-2	TRBV18	CASSPGLLQNTGELFF	TGTGCCAGCTCACCCGGACTTCTACAGAACACCGGGGAGCTGTTTTTT
TRBD1	many	TRBJ2-5	TRBV5-1	CASSVTGTAYQETQYF	TGCGCCAGCAGCGTAACCGGGACAGCGTACCAAGAGACCCAGTACTTC
-	many	TRBJ2-1	TRBV6-2/TRBV6-3	CASSRDWTYNEQFF	TGTGCCAGTTCTCGTGACTGGACCTACAATGAGCAGTTCTTC
-	few	TRBJ1-2	TRBV6-5	CASSYRRGSDGYTF	TGTGCCAGCAGTTACCGGCGGGGAAGTGATGGCTACACCTTC
TRBD1	-	TRBJ1-1	TRBV7-3	CASSLTQGVAEAFF	TGTGCCAGCAGCTTAACCCAGGGGGTGGCTGAAGCTTTCTTT
-	-	TRBJ2-4	TRBV29-1	CSAEEGDIQYF	TGCAGCGCGGAGGAGGGGGACATTCAGTACTTC
-	many	TRBJ2-3	TRBV7-9	CASSFARGLGTDTQYF	TGTGCCAGCAGCTTCGCGCGGGGGCTAGGCACAGATACGCAGTATTTT
TRBD2	-	TRBJ2-1	TRBV6-5	CASSYSGAGGADEQFF	TGTGCCAGCAGTTACTCCGGAGCGGGAGGGGCGGATGAGCAGTTCTTC
-	many	TRBJ2-7	TRBV4-2	CASSQGQTFYEQYF	TGTGCCAGCAGCCAAGGACAGACCTTCTACGAGCAGTACTTC
-	-	TRBJ1-2	TRBV28	CASSFSGRVNYGYTF	TGTGCCAGCAGTTTCTCAGGGAGAGTTAACTATGGCTACACCTTC
-	many	TRBJ1-1	TRBV12-3/TRBV12-4	CASSVTGWGNTEAFF	TGTGCCAGCAGTGTCACAGGGTGGGGGAACACTGAAGCTTTCTTT
TRBD2	many	TRBJ2-3	TRBV6-2/TRBV6-3	CASSAGLARTTDTQYF	TGTGCCAGCAGCGCCGGACTAGCTCGTACCACAGATACGCAGTATTTT
TRBD2	many	TRBJ2-2	TRBV11-3	CASSLATSHGELFF	TGTGCCAGCAGCCTGGCGACTAGCCACGGGGAGCTGTTTTTT
-	many	TRBJ2-5	TRBV10-2	CASSESRGRETQYF	TGCGCCAGCAGTGAGTCGAGGGGCCGAGAGACCCAGTACTTC
TRBD2	many	TRBJ2-7	TRBV7-2	CASSSLAGGPVGYEQYF	TGTGCCAGCAGCTCACTAGCGGGAGGGCCGGTGGGGTACGAGCAGTACTTC
-	many	TRBJ2-1	TRBV12-2	CASQSRTRNYNEQFF	TGTGCAAGTCAGTCACGGACTCGGAACTACAATGAGCAGTTCTTC
-	many	TRBJ2-5	TRBV19	CASSTQLAPGGETQYF	TGTGCCAGTAGTACCCAACTAGCCCCGGGCGGAGAGACCCAGTACTTC
-	many	TRBJ2-3	TRBV11-3	CASSLGDSGSDTQYF	TGTGCCAGCAGCTTAGGAGACTCCGGGTCCGATACGCAGTATTTT
-	many	TRBJ2-1	TRBV7-8	CASSEGLLLYNEQFF	TGTGCCAGCAGCGAGGGGCTTTTACTCTACAATGAGCAGTTCTTC
-	many	TRBJ1-1	TRBV28	CASRWDREAFF	TGTGCCAGCAGATGGGACCGTGAAGCTTTCTTT
TRBD1	once	TRBJ2-1	TRBV29-1	CSLRQGVGEQFF	TGCAGCTTACGACAGGGGGTGGGTGAGCAGTTCTTC
TRBD1	few	TRBJ2-2	TRBV28	CASSFPGQALGELFF	TGTGCCAGCAGTTTCCCGGGACAGGCCCTGGGGGAGCTGTTTTTT
TRBD1	-	TRBJ2-1	TRBV6-1	CASRAHGTGANEQFF	TGTGCCAGCAGGGCCCACGGGACAGGGGCCAATGAGCAGTTCTTC
-	many	TRBJ2-2	TRBV29-1	CSVDRGGTGELFF	TGCAGCGTTGATAGGGGGGGCACCGGGGAGCTGTTTTTT
TRBD2	many	TRBJ2-7	TRBV5-1	CASSFSWGTSGTYEQYF	TGCGCCAGCAGCTTCAGTTGGGGGACTAGCGGGACCTACGAGCAGTACTTC
TRBD1	few	TRBJ1-3	TRBV4-1	CASSQVTGGEGNTIYF	TGCGCCAGCAGCCAAGTGACAGGGGGCGAAGGAAACACCATATATTTT
-	few	TRBJ2-3	TRBV3-1	CASSQVATDTQYF	TGTGCCAGCAGCCAAGTAGCGACAGATACGCAGTATTTT
TRBD1	few	TRBJ1-2	TRBV28	CASSQQGTGYTF	TGTGCCAGCAGTCAACAGGGGACGGGCTACACCTTC
-	few	TRBJ2-7	TRBV5-4	CASSFFSAPEGEQYF	TGTGCCAGCAGCTTCTTTAGCGCTCCCGAAGGCGAGCAGTACTTC
-	many	TRBJ2-3	TRBV9	CASSVDRRSTDTQYF	TGTGCCAGCAGCGTAGATCGCCGTAGCACAGATACGCAGTATTTT
-	many	TRBJ1-4	TRBV5-1	CASSPRLGLPNEKLFF	TGCGCCAGCAGTCCTCGCTTGGGGCTCCCTAATGAAAAACTGTTTTTT
-	many	TRBJ2-3	TRBV29-1	CSVHKRGDTQYF	TGCAGCGTCCACAAAAGGGGAGATACGCAGTATTTT
-	many	TRBJ2-3	TRBV24-1	CATSDPGGTGTDTQYF	TGTGCCACCAGTGATCCCGGGGGCACAGGGACAGATACGCAGTATTTT
-	many	TRBJ2-1	TRBV2	CASSDPKGEGSYNEQFF	TGTGCCAGCAGTGACCCCAAGGGGGAAGGTTCCTACAATGAGCAGTTCTTC